What follows are 6 T cell receptor beta chains derived from one specimen sequenced in a study of spatial heterogeneity in lung cancer (dated by TCRdb to the late 2010s). The label giving this sample's time point can be read as: blood at routine non-recurrence follow-up after resection. Library method: 5' RACE. Instrument on record: NextSeq 500. Through fastp at Q25 and MiXCR, TCRdb rebuilt clones from the public reads, retaining in-frame beta chains. Every CDR3 protein is listed once, alongside the most common genes and DNA of its rows. For this sample the table gives 95,000 to 120,000 distinct CDR3 sequences, of which 10% to 14% were detected only once. 20% to 30% of the sample lies in the top ten. This sample comprised PBMCs, obtained at follow-up. The origin of the receptors is a female donor with early-stage non-small cell lung cancer.

This clonotype was seen repeatedly, ten times or more. J is TRBJ2-6 and V is TRBV12-3 or TRBV12-4; D is ambiguous. The V end lost 6 bases, the J end lost 1 base, and 7 bases lay between the germline ends. The CDR3 is 14 residues long. The CDR3 is CASSLSSGANVLTF. The CDR3 DNA reads TGTGCCAGCAGCTTAAGTTCTGGGGCCAACGTCCTGACTTTC.

The chain carries TRBV2 and TRBJ2-5; 7 bases match TRBD2. Germline trimming cut 6 bases from V and 6 bases from J; bases unmatched to any gene: 10. CDR1 and CDR2 (germline): SNHLY, FYNNEI. This CDR3 has 14 residues. In DNA form, the CDR3 reads TGTGCCAGCAGGGGGCTAGCGGTCGTGAAGACCCAGTACTTC. Encoded protein: CASRGLAVVKTQYF.

In its sample, this clonotype was seen a few times. V usage is TRBV27 and J usage is TRBJ1-2; 10 nucleotides line up with TRBD1. Germline assignment: CDR1 MNHEY and CDR2 SMNVEV (reference sequence). The CDR3 runs to 14 residues. V shed 6 bases and J 6 bases; nucleotides not matched to a gene: 7. The CDR3 reads CASRKTDRGHGYTF. The CDR3 DNA is TGTGCCAGCAGAAAAACAGACAGGGGGCATGGCTACACCTTC.

The chain joins TRBV7-8 to TRBJ2-1; 10 bases are shared with TRBD2. Germline CDR1 SGHVS, CDR2 FQNEAQ. The CDR3 is made up of 16 amino acids. With 5 bases clipped from V and 7 bases from J, the junction kept 11 bases outside the gene matches. This CDR3 reads CASSRTGLAKVNEQFF. The DNA of the CDR3 is TGTGCCAGCAGCCGAACGGGACTAGCGAAAGTAAATGAGCAGTTCTTC.

In its sample, this clonotype was seen once. The genes are TRBV7-9 and TRBJ1-6, with TRBD1 as a possible D gene (5 bases). The germline V and J ends were trimmed by 4 bases and 9 bases, with 16 bases remaining between them. This CDR3 region has 15 residues. CDR1 and CDR2 from the germline V gene are SEHNR and FQNEAQ (reference sequence). The CDR3 loop is CASSSLRVGTSPLHF. The CDR3 bases are TGTGCCAGCAGCTCGCTCAGGGTTGGCACTTCACCCCTCCACTTT.

This clonotype was seen only a few times. The chain couples TRBV9 to TRBJ2-7; tentatively, D is TRBD1 or TRBD2 (5 bases each). The CDR3 has 15 residues. CDR1 and CDR2 (germline): SGDLS, YYNGEE. Trimming removed 2 bases at V and 3 bases at J, with 15 bases between. The DNA for the CDR3 is TGTGCCAGCAGCGTCACCGAGGGGCTTATCTACGAGCAGTACTTC. Amino acids: CASSVTEGLIYEQYF.